These T cell receptor beta chains were read from a single sample in a study of shared clonotypes between healthy human individuals. Generated by immunoSEQ multiplex PCR, the TCRdb table keeps only in-frame clones and is missing some. The table lists 800,000 to 950,000 clones, roughly 96% of them singletons. Specimen: naive CD8+ T cells sorted from blood. All receptors derive from a young man in good health. Both conserved end residues are part of each CDR3. D genes are given only for firm matches. For some rows the clone size is stated as once, few or many, or as a class when expanded; others skip it.

clone size	D gene	V gene	J gene	CDR3 protein	CDR3 DNA
NA	NA	TRBV9	TRBJ2-1	CASSVYHRNEQFF	TGTGCCAGCAGCGTGTACCATCGGAATGAGCAGTTCTTC
NA	TRBD2	TRBV9	TRBJ2-1	CASSTPRRESKHEQFF	TGTGCCAGCAGCACGCCCAGGCGGGAGAGTAAGCATGAGCAGTTCTTC
NA	NA	TRBV10-3	TRBJ2-7	CAISGGLEQYF	TGTGCCATCAGTGGGGGGCTCGAGCAGTACTTC
NA	NA	TRBV5-6	TRBJ2-1	CASSPLTDNEQFF	TGTGCCAGCAGCCCCCTGACAGACAATGAGCAGTTCTTC
NA	TRBD2	TRBV10-3	TRBJ2-1	CAISEIAGGPNEQFF	TGTGCCATCAGTGAAATAGCGGGAGGGCCTAATGAGCAGTTCTTC
NA	TRBD2	TRBV7-9	TRBJ2-1	CASSSAPSGRHNEQFF	TGTGCCAGCAGCTCGGCCCCTAGCGGGAGGCACAATGAGCAGTTCTTC
NA	TRBD1	TRBV9	TRBJ2-1	CASSLDGTGFNEQFF	TGTGCCAGCAGCCTCGACGGGACAGGCTTCAATGAGCAGTTCTTC
once	TRBD2	TRBV11-2	TRBJ2-7	CASSFPASGSVSYEQYF	TGTGCCAGCAGTTTCCCAGCTAGCGGGAGTGTCAGCTACGAGCAGTACTTC
once	NA	TRBV5-1	TRBJ1-1	CASSFWESGTEAFF	TGCGCCAGCAGCTTTTGGGAGTCTGGCACTGAAGCTTTCTTT
NA	NA	TRBV4-1	TRBJ2-7	CASSQGSSYEQYF	TGCGCCAGCAGCCAAGGGAGCTCCTACGAGCAGTACTTC
NA	TRBD2	TRBV7-8	TRBJ2-1	CASSLPSGVYNEQFF	TGTGCCAGCAGTTTACCTAGCGGGGTCTACAATGAGCAGTTCTTC
NA	NA	TRBV7-9	TRBJ2-3	CASSLGDSTDTQYF	TGTGCCAGCAGCTTGGGCGATAGCACAGATACGCAGTATTTT
NA	NA	TRBV7-2	TRBJ1-3	CASSLDTNSGNTIYF	TGTGCCAGCAGCTTAGACACGAATTCTGGAAACACCATATATTTT
NA	TRBD2	TRBV27	TRBJ2-1	CASSSGLADYNEQFF	TGTGCCAGCAGTTCGGGACTAGCGGACTACAATGAGCAGTTCTTC
NA	TRBD1	TRBV2	TRBJ2-2	CASGLTGVVTGELFF	TGTGCCAGCGGGCTGACAGGGGTTGTCACCGGGGAGCTGTTTTTT
NA	NA	TRBV27	TRBJ1-2	CASSFMVDGGYTF	TGTGCCAGCAGTTTTATGGTAGACGGTGGCTACACCTTC
NA	NA	TRBV7-9	TRBJ2-7	CASSPTGSYEQYF	TGTGCCAGCAGCCCCACAGGGAGTTACGAGCAGTACTTC
NA	TRBD2	TRBV15	TRBJ2-1	CATSLLAGFYNEQFF	TGTGCCACCAGCTTACTAGCGGGATTCTACAATGAGCAGTTCTTC
NA	TRBD1	TRBV7-2	TRBJ1-3	CASSPAPGQRNTIYF	TGTGCCAGCAGCCCCGCCCCGGGACAGAGAAACACCATATATTTT
NA	TRBD1	TRBV28	TRBJ2-7	CASSGQGIEQYF	TGTGCCAGCTCGGGACAGGGTATCGAGCAGTACTTC
NA	NA	TRBV11-2	TRBJ2-5	CASSPRAFQETQYF	TGTGCCAGCAGCCCTAGAGCTTTCCAAGAGACCCAGTACTTC
NA	NA	TRBV4-1	TRBJ2-7	CASSQGINTYEQYF	TGCGCCAGCAGCCAGGGTATAAACACCTACGAGCAGTACTTC
NA	TRBD2	TRBV7-9	TRBJ2-1	CASSLSGMGVNEQFF	TGTGCCAGCAGCTTGAGCGGGATGGGGGTCAATGAGCAGTTCTTC
NA	NA	TRBV7-6	TRBJ2-7	CASSLRDSYEQYF	TGTGCCAGCAGCTTAAGGGACTCCTACGAGCAGTACTTC
NA	TRBD1	TRBV28	TRBJ2-7	CASSFAGTGAYEQYF	TGTGCCAGCAGTTTTGCCGGGACAGGAGCCTACGAGCAGTACTTC
NA	TRBD2	TRBV7-8	TRBJ2-1	CASSSVTSGIYNEQFF	TGTGCCAGCAGCTCCGTAACTAGCGGGATCTACAATGAGCAGTTCTTC
NA	NA	TRBV13	TRBJ1-4	CASSLGQPATNEKLFF	TGTGCCAGCAGCTTAGGACAGCCTGCAACTAATGAAAAACTGTTTTTT
NA	TRBD2	TRBV20-1	TRBJ2-1	CSHRGDREFF	TGCAGCCATCGGGGGGACCGGGAGTTCTTC
once	NA	TRBV7-9	TRBJ2-3	CASSFGGDTQYF	TGTGCCAGCAGCTTTGGGGGGGATACGCAGTATTTT
NA	NA	TRBV19	TRBJ2-1	CASSIDFGGGEQFF	TGTGCCAGTAGTATAGATTTCGGGGGTGGTGAGCAGTTCTTC
once	TRBD1	TRBV27	TRBJ2-1	CASRGQEPREQFF	TGTGCCAGCAGAGGACAGGAGCCTAGGGAGCAGTTCTTC
NA	TRBD1	TRBV4-1	TRBJ2-5	CASSQGQGVQETQYF	TGCGCCAGCAGCCAAGGGCAGGGGGTACAAGAGACCCAGTACTTC
NA	NA	TRBV5-1	TRBJ2-1	CASSPGTYNEQFF	TGCGCCAGCAGCCCGGGGACGTACAATGAGCAGTTCTTC
NA	NA	TRBV11-2	TRBJ1-1	CASSSPGESEAFF	TGTGCCAGCAGCTCGCCAGGGGAATCTGAAGCTTTCTTT
NA	NA	TRBV28	TRBJ2-7	CASSMGYEQYF	TGTGCCAGCAGCATGGGATACGAGCAGTACTTC
NA	TRBD1	TRBV5-1	TRBJ1-1	CASSLRQGNTEAFF	TGCGCCAGCAGCTTACGACAGGGGAACACTGAAGCTTTCTTT
few	TRBD2	TRBV27	TRBJ2-1	CASRGVGRYDNEQFF	TGTGCCAGCAGAGGGGTCGGGAGGTATGACAATGAGCAGTTCTTC
NA	NA	TRBV7-2	TRBJ2-1	CASSFQTRGRYNEQFF	TGTGCCAGCAGCTTCCAGACTAGAGGTCGCTACAATGAGCAGTTCTTC
NA	TRBD2	TRBV7-9	TRBJ2-3	CASSLPLAGGGTDTQYF	TGTGCCAGCAGTCTCCCCTTAGCGGGAGGGGGCACAGATACGCAGTATTTT
NA	NA	TRBV7-3	TRBJ2-7	CASSIFPDSSYEQYF	TGTGCCAGCAGCATCTTTCCGGACAGCTCCTACGAGCAGTACTTC
NA	NA	TRBV9	TRBJ2-2	CASSPHTGELFF	TGTGCCAGCAGCCCCCATACCGGGGAGCTGTTTTTT
NA	NA	TRBV7-9	TRBJ2-2	CASSFGGNGELFF	TGTGCCAGCAGCTTTGGGGGTAACGGGGAGCTGTTTTTT
once	TRBD2	TRBV5-4	TRBJ2-7	CASSFLGLGNYEQYF	TGTGCCAGCAGCTTCCTGGGACTAGGAAACTACGAGCAGTACTTC
NA	NA	TRBV28	TRBJ2-7	CASSFGSYEQYF	TGTGCCAGCAGTTTTGGTAGCTACGAGCAGTACTTC
NA	NA	TRBV27	TRBJ2-2	CASSLSTAGELFF	TGTGCCAGCAGTTTATCGACCGCCGGGGAGCTGTTTTTT
NA	NA	TRBV27	TRBJ1-1	CASSLLGSNTEAFF	TGTGCCAGCAGTTTGCTAGGGTCTAACACTGAAGCTTTCTTT
NA	NA	TRBV7-9	TRBJ1-5	CASSSGPLPGQPQHF	TGTGCCAGCAGCTCAGGGCCCCTCCCCGGGCAGCCCCAGCATTTT
NA	TRBD2	TRBV5-1	TRBJ2-1	CASSLAGGNRNEQFF	TGCGCCAGCAGCTTAGCGGGAGGGAACAGGAATGAGCAGTTCTTC
NA	NA	TRBV28	TRBJ1-5	CASSLDSNQPQHF	TGTGCCAGCAGTTTAGATAGCAATCAGCCCCAGCATTTT
NA	NA	TRBV29-1	TRBJ2-7	CSVGLRGYEQYF	TGCAGCGTGGGCCTAAGGGGCTACGAGCAGTACTTC
NA	NA	TRBV19	TRBJ1-1	CASVTHGRGEAFF	TGTGCCAGCGTGACCCACGGACGGGGTGAAGCTTTCTTT
NA	NA	TRBV5-1	TRBJ2-2	CASSLPRGNGELFF	TGCGCCAGCAGCTTGCCTAGGGGTAACGGGGAGCTGTTTTTT
NA	NA	TRBV14	TRBJ2-1	CASSQRSSYNEQFF	TGTGCCAGCAGCCAGAGGTCCTCCTACAATGAGCAGTTCTTC
once	NA	TRBV27	TRBJ2-7	CASRPDLGLSQYF	TGTGCCAGCAGACCCGATCTTGGATTATCGCAGTACTTC
once	TRBD1	TRBV15	TRBJ1-5	CATRLDRGIEPQHF	TGTGCCACCAGACTGGACAGGGGGATTGAGCCCCAGCATTTT
NA	TRBD1	TRBV10-3	TRBJ2-3	CAISEFEQGAKADTQYF	TGTGCCATCAGTGAGTTCGAGCAGGGGGCTAAGGCAGATACGCAGTATTTT
NA	TRBD2	TRBV7-6	TRBJ2-5	CASSVRTSEQTQYF	TGTGCCAGCAGCGTAAGGACTAGCGAGCAGACCCAGTACTTC